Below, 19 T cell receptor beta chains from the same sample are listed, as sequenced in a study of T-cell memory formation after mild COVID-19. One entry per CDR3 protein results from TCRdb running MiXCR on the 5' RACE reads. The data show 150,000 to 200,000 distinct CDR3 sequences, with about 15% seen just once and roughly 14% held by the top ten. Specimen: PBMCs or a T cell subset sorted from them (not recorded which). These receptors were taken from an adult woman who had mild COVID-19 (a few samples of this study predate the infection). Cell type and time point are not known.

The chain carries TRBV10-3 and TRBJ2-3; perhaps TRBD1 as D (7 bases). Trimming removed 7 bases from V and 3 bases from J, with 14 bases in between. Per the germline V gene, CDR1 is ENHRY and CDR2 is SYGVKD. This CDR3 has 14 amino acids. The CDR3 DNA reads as TGTGCCATCAAAACAGGGGAGGTTACAGATACGCAGTATTTT. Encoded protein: CAIKTGEVTDTQYF.

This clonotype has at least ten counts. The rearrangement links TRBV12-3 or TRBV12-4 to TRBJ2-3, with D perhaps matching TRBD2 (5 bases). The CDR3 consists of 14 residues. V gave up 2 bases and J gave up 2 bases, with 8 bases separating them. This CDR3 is CASSLSSLTDTQYF. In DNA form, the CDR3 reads TGTGCCAGCAGTTTATCTAGCCTCACAGATACGCAGTATTTT.

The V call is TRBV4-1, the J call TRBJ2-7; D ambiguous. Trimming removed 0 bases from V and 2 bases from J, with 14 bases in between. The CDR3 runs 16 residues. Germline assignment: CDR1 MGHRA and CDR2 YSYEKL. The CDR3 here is CASSQDSQETAYEQYF. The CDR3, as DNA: TGCGCCAGCAGCCAAGATAGTCAGGAAACAGCCTACGAGCAGTACTTC.

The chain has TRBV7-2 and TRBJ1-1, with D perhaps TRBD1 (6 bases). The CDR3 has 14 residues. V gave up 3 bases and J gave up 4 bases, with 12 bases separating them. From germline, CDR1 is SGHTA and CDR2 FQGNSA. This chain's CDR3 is CASSFPGVGTEAFF. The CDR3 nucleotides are TGTGCCAGCAGCTTTCCAGGGGTTGGCACTGAAGCTTTCTTT.

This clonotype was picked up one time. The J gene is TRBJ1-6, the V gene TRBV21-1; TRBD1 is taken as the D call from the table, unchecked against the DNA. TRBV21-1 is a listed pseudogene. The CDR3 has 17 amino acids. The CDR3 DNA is TGTGCCAGCAGCCCGGATATACCGACAGGGAATAATTCACCCCTCCACTTT. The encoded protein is CASSPDIPTGNNSPLHF.

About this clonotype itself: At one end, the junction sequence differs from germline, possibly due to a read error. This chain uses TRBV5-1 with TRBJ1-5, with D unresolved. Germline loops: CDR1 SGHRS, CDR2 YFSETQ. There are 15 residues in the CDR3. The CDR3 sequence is CASSWGSSPNQRQHF. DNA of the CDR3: TGCGCCAGCAGCTGGGGATCTTCCCCCAATCAGCGCCAGCATTTT.

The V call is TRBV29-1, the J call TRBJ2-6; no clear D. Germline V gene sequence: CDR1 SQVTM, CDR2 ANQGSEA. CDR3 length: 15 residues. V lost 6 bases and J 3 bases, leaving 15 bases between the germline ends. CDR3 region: CSVPGGVRGANVLTF. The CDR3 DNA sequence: TGCAGCGTCCCAGGTGGGGTACGTGGGGCCAACGTCCTGACTTTC. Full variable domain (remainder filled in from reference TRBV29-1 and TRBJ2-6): SAVISQKPSRDICQRGTSLTIQCQVDSQVTMMFWYRQQPGQSLTLIATANQGSEATYESGFVIDKFPISRPNLTFSTLTVSNMSPEDSSIYLCSVPGGVRGANVLTFGAGSRLTVL.

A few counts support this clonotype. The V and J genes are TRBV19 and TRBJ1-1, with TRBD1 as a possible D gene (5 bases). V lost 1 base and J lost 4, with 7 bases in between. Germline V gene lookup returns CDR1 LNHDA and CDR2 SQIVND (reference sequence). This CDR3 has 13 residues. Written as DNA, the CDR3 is TGTGCCAGTAGTATAGCGGGGGGCACTGAAGCTTTCTTT. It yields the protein CASSIAGGTEAFF.

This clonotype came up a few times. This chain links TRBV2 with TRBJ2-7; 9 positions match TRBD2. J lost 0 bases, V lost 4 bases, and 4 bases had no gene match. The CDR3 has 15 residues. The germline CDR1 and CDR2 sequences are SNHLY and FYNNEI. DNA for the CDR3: TGTGCCAGCAGTGTAGCGGGGGTAAGCTCCTACGAGCAGTACTTC. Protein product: CASSVAGVSSYEQYF.

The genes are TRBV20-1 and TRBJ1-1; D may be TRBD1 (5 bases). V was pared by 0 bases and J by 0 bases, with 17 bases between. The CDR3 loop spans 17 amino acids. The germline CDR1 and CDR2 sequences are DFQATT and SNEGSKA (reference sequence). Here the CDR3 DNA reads TGCAGTGCTAGAGATTTGGGAACCGGGACGGTGAACACTGAAGCTTTCTTT. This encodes CSARDLGTGTVNTEAFF.

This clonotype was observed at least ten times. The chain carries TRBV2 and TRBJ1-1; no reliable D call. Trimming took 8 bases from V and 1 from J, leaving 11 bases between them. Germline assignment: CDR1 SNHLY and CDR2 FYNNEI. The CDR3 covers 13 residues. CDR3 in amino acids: CASSSGPNTEAFF. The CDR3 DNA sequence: TGTGCCAGCTCATCAGGCCCGAACACTGAAGCTTTCTTT.

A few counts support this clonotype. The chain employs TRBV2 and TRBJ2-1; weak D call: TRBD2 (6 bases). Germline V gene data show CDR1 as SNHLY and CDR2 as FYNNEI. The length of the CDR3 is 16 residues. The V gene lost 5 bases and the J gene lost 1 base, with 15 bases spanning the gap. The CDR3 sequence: CASSRRGGGSYNEQFF. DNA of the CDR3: TGTGCCAGCAGTCGGAGGGGTGGGGGGTCCTACAATGAGCAGTTCTTC.

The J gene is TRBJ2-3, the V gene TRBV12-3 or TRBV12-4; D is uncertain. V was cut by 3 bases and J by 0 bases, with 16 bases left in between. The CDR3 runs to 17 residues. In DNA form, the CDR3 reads TGTGCCAGCAGTTTTGGTACCCGCCGGTCGAGCACAGATACGCAGTATTTT. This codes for CASSFGTRRSSTDTQYF.

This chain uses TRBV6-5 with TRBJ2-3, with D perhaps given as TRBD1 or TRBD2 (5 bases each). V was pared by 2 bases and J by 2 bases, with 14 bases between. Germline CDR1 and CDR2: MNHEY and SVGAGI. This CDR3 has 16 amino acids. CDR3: CASSYPPGLHTDTQYF. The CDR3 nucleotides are TGTGCCAGCAGTTACCCCCCGGGGCTGCACACAGATACGCAGTATTTT.

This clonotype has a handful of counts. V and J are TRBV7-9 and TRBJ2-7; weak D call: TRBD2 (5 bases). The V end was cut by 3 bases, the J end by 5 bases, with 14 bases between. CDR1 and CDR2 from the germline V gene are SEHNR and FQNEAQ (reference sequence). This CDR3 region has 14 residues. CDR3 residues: CASSFRGSGNEQYF. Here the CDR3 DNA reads TGTGCCAGCAGCTTCAGAGGGTCCGGGAACGAGCAGTACTTC.

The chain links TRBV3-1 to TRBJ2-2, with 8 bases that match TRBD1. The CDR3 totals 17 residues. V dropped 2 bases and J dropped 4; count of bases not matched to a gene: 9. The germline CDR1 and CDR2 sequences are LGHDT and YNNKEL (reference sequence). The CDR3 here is CASSQILRQGTTGELFF. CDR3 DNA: TGTGCCAGCAGCCAAATACTTCGACAGGGGACCACCGGGGAGCTGTTTTTT. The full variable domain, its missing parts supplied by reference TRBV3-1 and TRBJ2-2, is DTAVSQTPKYLVTQMGNDKSIKCEQNLGHDTMYWYKQDSKKFLKIMFSYNNKELIINETVPNRFSPKSPDKAHLNLHINSLELGDSAVYFCASSQILRQGTTGELFFGEGSRLTVL.

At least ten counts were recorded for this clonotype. CDR3 loop: CASSLGFGVASTGELFF. CDR3 bases: TGCGCCAGCAGCTTGGGGTTTGGTGTAGCCAGCACCGGGGAGCTGTTTTTT. This chain uses TRBV5-1 with TRBJ2-2, with unresolved D. The CDR3 loop spans 17 amino acids. Germline lookup yields CDR1 SGHRS and CDR2 YFSETQ. The V gene lost 0 bases and the J gene lost 4 bases, with 16 bases spanning the gap. The full variable domain, its missing parts supplied by reference TRBV5-1 and TRBJ2-2, is KAGVTQTPRYLIKTRGQQVTLSCSPISGHRSVSWYQQTPGQGLQFLFEYFSETQRNKGNFPGRFSGRQFSNSRSEMNVSTLELGDSALYLCASSLGFGVASTGELFFGEGSRLTVL.

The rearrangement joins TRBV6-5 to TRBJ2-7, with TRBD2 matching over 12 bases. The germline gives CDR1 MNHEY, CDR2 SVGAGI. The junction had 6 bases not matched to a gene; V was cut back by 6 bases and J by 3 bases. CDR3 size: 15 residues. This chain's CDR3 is CASSPTSGGGYEQYF. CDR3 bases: TGTGCCAGCAGCCCGACTAGCGGGGGAGGCTACGAGCAGTACTTC.

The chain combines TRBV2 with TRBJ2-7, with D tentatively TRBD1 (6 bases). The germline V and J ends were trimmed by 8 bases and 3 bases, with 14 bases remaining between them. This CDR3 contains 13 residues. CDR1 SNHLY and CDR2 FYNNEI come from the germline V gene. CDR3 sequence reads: CASGLRDNYEQYF. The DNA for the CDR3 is TGTGCCAGCGGCCTCCGGGACAACTACGAGCAGTACTTC. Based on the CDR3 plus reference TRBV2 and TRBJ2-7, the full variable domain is EPEVTQTPSHQVTQMGQEVILRCVPISNHLYFYWYRQILGQKVEFLVSFYNNEISEKSEIFDDQFSVERPDGSNFTLKIRSTKLEDSAMYFCASGLRDNYEQYFGPGTRLTVT.